The clone carrying this T cell receptor beta chain was detected many times. What it binds is not known. The data were obtained in a study of identical twins. The study, taken as a whole, reports: Memory repertoires showed no such pattern, whereas abundant cord blood beta clonotypes carried fewer insertions. The presence of invariant MAIT and iNKT cells could partly confound analyses of zero-insertion sequences.

With 1 base removed from V and 3 bases from J, the gap between germline ends came to 19 bases. This CDR3 is 18 amino acids long. Germline V gene lookup returns CDR1 SGHTA and CDR2 FQGNSA. One entry per CDR3 protein, called by TCRdb with MiXCR from the 5' RACE reads. Here the sample spans some 600,000 distinct CDR3 sequences, just over 7% being singletons. These data are also associated with another study on yellow fever vaccine responses in identical twins.

The clonotype originates from a woman aged 18-29 years in good health. The chain has TRBV7-2 and TRBJ2-1; D ambiguous. Specimen: PBMCs. The CDR3 loop reads CASSLVQAPAYYYNEQFF. As DNA, the CDR3 is TGTGCCAGCAGCTTAGTGCAGGCCCCCGCTTATTACTACAATGAGCAGTTCTTC.